These 32 T cell receptor beta chains were sequenced from one sample in a study of cytomegalovirus exposure and HLA in healthy donors. The PCR made use of 60 Vbeta and 13 Jbeta primers. The protocol was immunoSEQ multiplex PCR, while the TCRdb copy is restricted to in-frame clones and leaves out a portion. This sample has roughly 160,000 clones, with approximately 79% found just once. Sequences were obtained from PBMCs. These receptors originate from a man aged 50 to 59 in good health and CMV-seropositive.

CDR3 amino acids: CASRPDRVNTGELFF. CDR3 bases: TGTGCCAGCAGACCCGACAGGGTGAACACCGGGGAGCTGTTTTTT. The genes are TRBV6-5 and TRBJ2-2; TRBD1 matches at 7 bases. The CDR3 length is 15 residues. V lost 6 bases and J lost 1; bases outside the gene matches: 5. Germline V gene sequence: CDR1 MNHEY, CDR2 SVGAGI.

This chain connects TRBV5-1 to TRBJ2-2; D may be TRBD2 (6 bases). Trimming took 3 bases from V and 2 from J, leaving 14 bases between them. Germline V gives CDR1 SGHRS, CDR2 YFSETQ. The CDR3 length is 16 residues. As DNA, the CDR3 is TGCGCCAGCAGCTCCGTCGGAGGGCTTAACACCGGGGAGCTGTTTTTT. Residues: CASSSVGGLNTGELFF.

The rearrangement joins TRBV6-5 to TRBJ1-1; perhaps TRBD1 as D (5 bases). The V gene lost 8 bases and the J gene lost 2 bases, with 12 bases spanning the gap. The CDR3 extends over 13 amino acids. The V gene's germline CDR1 is MNHEY and CDR2 SVGAGI. The CDR3 DNA sequence: TGTGCCAGCTCGCACGGGGGTAACACTGAAGCTTTCTTT. Its translation: CASSHGGNTEAFF.

The CDR3 DNA reads TGTGCCAGCAGCATAACTAGCCCAGATACGCAGTATTTT. It encodes CASSITSPDTQYF. The genes are TRBV28 and TRBJ2-3; a weak D match, TRBD2 (6 bases). The CDR3 has 13 amino acids. V shed 6 bases and J shed 4 bases, with 11 bases lying between them. In germline, CDR1 is MDHEN, CDR2 SYDVKM.

CDR3 DNA: TGTGCCAGCAGCTCCCTGACAGGGCAATACGAGCAGTACTTC. Translated, it gives CASSSLTGQYEQYF. The chain uses TRBV7-9 and TRBJ2-7; 7 bases agree with TRBD1. Germline values: CDR1 SEHNR, CDR2 FQNEAQ (reference sequence). With V trimmed by 4 bases and J by 4 bases, 7 bases remained unmatched. This CDR3 has 14 residues.

This clone was counted only a few times. The genes are TRBV11-2 and TRBJ1-1; 7 nucleotides match TRBD1. The CDR3 runs 18 residues. The ends lost 5 bases at V and 0 bases at J; junction bases unmatched: 15. The V gene's germline CDR1 is SGHAT and CDR2 FQNNGV. The chain's CDR3 is CASSPRQGRSFMNTEAFF. CDR3 coding DNA: TGTGCCAGCAGCCCACGACAGGGCCGATCTTTCATGAACACTGAAGCTTTCTTT.

The chain links TRBV6-5 to TRBJ1-3, with TRBD1 as a possible D gene (6 bases). Germline V gives CDR1 MNHEY, CDR2 SVGAGI. V lost 6 bases and J lost 3, with 12 bases in between. This CDR3 has 14 residues. The CDR3 bases are TGTGCCAGCAGACCTACAGGGTTTGGAAACACCATATATTTT. This gives the protein CASRPTGFGNTIYF.

The chain recombines TRBV19 with TRBJ1-5; 11 bases fit TRBD1. Germline trimming cut 10 bases from V and 2 bases from J; bases unmatched to any gene: 10. CDR1 is LNHDA and CDR2 is SQIVND in the germline V gene (reference sequence). This CDR3 has 16 residues. CDR3 sequence reads: CATGQGAGSRNQPQHF. The CDR3, as DNA: TGTGCCACTGGACAGGGGGCTGGATCTCGCAATCAGCCCCAGCATTTT.

V and J are TRBV25-1 and TRBJ2-2; D is ambiguous. V was clipped by 1 base and J by 1 base, with 4 bases between them. Germline-derived CDR1 and CDR2 are MGHDK and SYGVNS. The CDR3 has 14 amino acids. CDR3 DNA: TGTGCCAGCAGTGAATTCAGGAACACCGGGGAGCTGTTTTTT. Protein: CASSEFRNTGELFF.

J is TRBJ2-3 and V is TRBV9, with 13 bases that match TRBD2. CDR3 size: 18 residues. The germline CDR1 and CDR2 sequences are SGDLS and YYNGEE. V shed 4 bases, J shed 0 bases, and the junction held 8 bases outside the gene matches. CDR3 in amino acids: CASSTGLAGAPSTDTQYF. The DNA of the CDR3 is TGTGCCAGCAGCACCGGACTAGCGGGGGCGCCTAGCACAGATACGCAGTATTTT.

This rearrangement joins TRBV5-8 to TRBJ2-3; TRBD1 might be the D (5 bases). V lost 4 bases, J lost 0 bases, and 15 bases lay in between. Germline V gene lookup returns CDR1 SGHTS and CDR2 YDEGEE. CDR3 length: 16 amino acids. The CDR3 sequence: CASSLRTSSSTDTQYF. The CDR3 nucleotides read TGTGCCAGCAGCCTTCGGACAAGTTCTAGCACAGATACGCAGTATTTT.

The chain employs TRBV5-8 and TRBJ2-3; possible D gene TRBD2, 5 bases. Trimming took 5 bases from V and 4 from J, leaving 14 bases between them. The CDR3 has 14 residues. Germline CDR1 is SGHTS and CDR2 is YDEGEE. The CDR3 loop is CASRGSTGPDTQYF. CDR3 sequence (DNA): TGTGCCAGCAGGGGGAGCACCGGCCCAGATACGCAGTATTTT.

Of note for this clone: The sample holds other DNA sequences that translate to the same CDR3. This sequence joins TRBV18 and TRBJ2-1; 9 nucleotides match TRBD1. This CDR3 is built from 17 residues. The J segment lost 1 base and the V segment lost 0 bases, leaving 4 bases of the junction unmatched. Germline V gene data show CDR1 as KGHSH and CDR2 as LQKENI. CDR3 amino acids: CASSPPGQGLSYNEQFF. DNA of the CDR3: TGTGCCAGCTCACCACCGGGACAGGGTTTATCCTACAATGAGCAGTTCTTC.

The V and J genes are TRBV19 and TRBJ2-2; 8 bases fit TRBD1. The CDR3 covers 16 residues. The J segment lost 1 base and the V segment lost 5 bases, leaving 6 bases of the junction unmatched. The germline V gene has CDR1 LNHDA and CDR2 SQIVND (reference sequence). The CDR3 spells CASSSTGVRNTGELFF. CDR3 nucleotides: TGTGCCAGTAGTTCGACAGGGGTAAGGAACACCGGGGAGCTGTTTTTT.

The chain uses TRBV19 and TRBJ1-4, with D unresolved. CDR1 is LNHDA and CDR2 is SQIVND in the germline V gene (reference sequence). The CDR3 runs to 15 residues. Trimming removed 5 bases at V and 4 bases at J, with 14 bases between. CDR3 bases: TGTGCCAGTAGTTTAGGAAAGCGCCGTAATGAAAAACTGTTTTTT. Its protein product is CASSLGKRRNEKLFF.

This rearrangement joins TRBV19 to TRBJ1-1; TRBD1 might be the D (6 bases). The CDR3 sequence is 15 residues long. Deletions cut 6 bases from V and 5 bases from J, with 19 bases between. Per germline, CDR1 LNHDA and CDR2 SQIVND (reference sequence). In nucleotides, the CDR3 is TGTGCCAGTAGGGTACAGGGATTAAGAGGGACTGAAGCTTTCTTT. It specifies CASRVQGLRGTEAFF.

This chain links TRBV10-2 with TRBJ1-6, with 7 nucleotides matching TRBD1. The CDR3 is 16 residues long. V lost 4 bases and J lost 8; bases outside the gene matches: 11. The germline V gene encodes CDR1 WSHSY and CDR2 SAAADI. CDR3: CASSGTPGTADSPLHF. The CDR3, as DNA: TGCGCCAGCAGTGGGACCCCCGGGACAGCAGATTCACCCCTCCACTTT.

This chain links TRBV27 with TRBJ1-4, with 8 bases identical to TRBD1. Germline assignment: CDR1 MNHEY and CDR2 SMNVEV (reference sequence). This CDR3 is built from 16 residues. J was trimmed by 0 bases and V by 5 bases; bases with no gene match: 5. CDR3 region: CASSGQGLSTNEKLFF. CDR3 in DNA: TGTGCCAGCAGTGGACAGGGCCTTTCAACTAATGAAAAACTGTTTTTT.

V is TRBV18 and J is TRBJ2-2, with 7 bases aligning to TRBD1. V trimming: 6 bases; J trimming: 0 bases; junction bases outside the gene matches: 4. The CDR3 is 15 amino acids. Germline V lookup: CDR1 KGHSH, CDR2 LQKENI. CDR3 in DNA: TGTGCCAGCTCCGGGACAGCCGCGAACACCGGGGAGCTGTTTTTT. It translates to CASSGTAANTGELFF.

This clone has only a few counts. V gene TRBV2 combines with J gene TRBJ1-2; possible D gene TRBD1, 5 bases. CDR3 length: 13 residues. Trimming pared 6 bases from V and 11 bases from J, leaving 19 bases between. Germline V lookup: CDR1 SNHLY, CDR2 FYNNEI. This CDR3 is CASSVKPGGVYTF. The CDR3 nucleotides read TGTGCCAGCAGCGTAAAACCCGGGGGAGTTTACACCTTC.

The V and J genes are TRBV28 and TRBJ2-2; D remains unclear. With 1 base removed from V and 3 bases from J, the gap between germline ends came to 6 bases. The CDR3 loop spans 14 amino acids. CDR1 is MDHEN and CDR2 is SYDVKM in the germline V gene. The CDR3 sequence: CASSLSGYTGELFF. The CDR3 region has the DNA TGTGCCAGCAGTTTATCAGGTTACACCGGGGAGCTGTTTTTT.

This chain uses TRBV7-2 with TRBJ1-1, with 8 positions matching TRBD1. In germline, CDR1 is SGHTA, CDR2 FQGNSA. The ends lost 3 bases at V and 1 base at J; junction bases unmatched: 13. The CDR3 contains 18 residues. The chain's CDR3 is CASSLGPNQGAPNTEAFF. The CDR3 region has the DNA TGTGCCAGCAGCTTGGGACCTAATCAGGGGGCGCCGAACACTGAAGCTTTCTTT.

The J gene is TRBJ1-3, the V gene TRBV9, with a weak D call TRBD1 (5 bases). Germline CDR1 SGDLS, CDR2 YYNGEE. The length of the CDR3 is 16 residues. Trimming took off 4 bases at V and 0 bases at J, with 14 bases between the two ends. Here the CDR3 reads CASSPGDRYSGNTIYF. DNA of the CDR3: TGTGCCAGCAGCCCGGGGGACCGCTACTCTGGAAACACCATATATTTT.

This clone occurred once. This chain links TRBV4-2 with TRBJ1-1, with no clear D. Trimming cost V 0 bases and J 1 base, with 6 bases left between them. Germline assignment: CDR1 LGHNA and CDR2 YNFKEQ. The CDR3 contains 14 residues. This CDR3 is CASSQELGNTEAFF. In DNA, the CDR3 is TGTGCCAGCAGCCAAGAACTCGGGAACACTGAAGCTTTCTTT.

The chain carries TRBV25-1 and TRBJ2-4; D may be TRBD2 (7 bases). Between the trimmed V and J ends, which lost 4 bases and 2 bases, there was a span of 12 bases. Germline CDR1 MGHDK, CDR2 SYGVNS. This CDR3 comprises 15 residues. The CDR3 nucleotides read TGTGCCAGCAGTGTAGGGGGGGGAACCAAAAACATTCAGTACTTC. Its translation is CASSVGGGTKNIQYF.

This clone came up once. CDR3 DNA sequence: TGTGCCAGCAGTTTTTCAACTGGACATTTGAGCTCTGGAAACACCATATATTTT. Its translation is CASSFSTGHLSSGNTIYF. The rearrangement links TRBV28 to TRBJ1-3; perhaps TRBD1 as D (5 bases). The germline V gene encodes CDR1 MDHEN and CDR2 SYDVKM. V gave up 3 bases and J gave up 0 bases, with 18 bases separating them. The CDR3 contains 18 residues. Filled out from reference TRBV28 and TRBJ1-3, the complete variable domain reads DVKVTQSSRYLVKRTGEKVFLECVQDMDHENMFWYRQDPGLGLRLIYFSYDVKMKEKGDIPEGYSVSREKKERFSLILESASTNQTSMYLCASSFSTGHLSSGNTIYFGEGSWLTVV.

The V and J genes are TRBV2 and TRBJ1-5; 10 nucleotides match TRBD1. The V gene's germline CDR1 is SNHLY and CDR2 FYNNEI. This CDR3 spans 18 amino acids. Losses at the gene ends were 4 bases for V and 3 bases for J; bases not matched to a gene: 12. CDR3 in DNA: TGTGCCAGCAGTGTGATCCCCGGGACAGGGGCCTTCAATCAGCCCCAGCATTTT. Translating gives CASSVIPGTGAFNQPQHF.

This clone was seen only once. The chain uses TRBV20-1 and TRBJ2-3; maybe TRBD2 (5 bases). V lost 6 bases, J lost 4 bases, and 5 bases lay in between. Germline V gene sequence: CDR1 DFQATT, CDR2 SNEGSKA (reference sequence). This CDR3 region has 10 residues. CDR3 DNA sequence: TGCAGTGCGGGAGCAGATACGCAGTATTTT. This encodes CSAGADTQYF.

The V and J genes are TRBV28 and TRBJ1-1; D remains unclear. The V and J ends lost 1 base and 5 bases respectively, with 11 bases between them. The CDR3 sequence is 14 residues long. Germline V gene lookup returns CDR1 MDHEN and CDR2 SYDVKM. The CDR3 DNA is TGTGCCAGCAGTTTATCTGGGTTCGGGACTGAAGCTTTCTTT. Protein: CASSLSGFGTEAFF.

A remark on this clone: Different DNA sequences within this sample yield the same CDR3. This chain uses TRBV9 with TRBJ2-3; a weak D match, TRBD2 (5 bases). The V end lost 0 bases, the J end lost 4 bases, and 6 bases lay between the germline ends. Germline CDR1 SGDLS, CDR2 YYNGEE. The CDR3 runs 13 residues. The DNA of the CDR3 is TGTGCCAGCAGCGTAGGGGGAGCAGATACGCAGTATTTT. Its translation: CASSVGGADTQYF. The full variable domain, its missing parts supplied by reference TRBV9 and TRBJ2-3, is DSGVTQTPKHLITATGQRVTLRCSPRSGDLSVYWYQQSLDQGLQFLIQYYNGEERAKGNILERFSAQQFPDLHSELNLSSLELGDSALYFCASSVGGADTQYFGPGTRLTVL.

V is TRBV5-5 and J is TRBJ2-1, with D perhaps matching TRBD1 (6 bases). Per the germline V gene, CDR1 is SGHKS and CDR2 is YYEKEE (reference sequence). V lost 2 bases and J lost 0, with 24 bases in between. The CDR3 has 20 residues. The CDR3, as DNA: TGTGCCAGCAGCTTTCTGGCTGACCCTTTCGAGGACAGCTCCTACAATGAGCAGTTCTTC. Translation: CASSFLADPFEDSSYNEQFF.

The CDR3 bases are TGTGCCAGCAGTCATGGGGGGGCTAGCGGTACCTACGAGCAGTACGTC. Protein product: CASSHGGASGTYEQYV. The J gene is TRBJ2-7, the V gene TRBV28; perhaps TRBD2 as D (7 bases). The V end lost 5 bases, the J end lost 2 bases, and 19 bases lay between the germline ends. The CDR3 is 16 residues long. Germline CDR1 MDHEN, CDR2 SYDVKM.